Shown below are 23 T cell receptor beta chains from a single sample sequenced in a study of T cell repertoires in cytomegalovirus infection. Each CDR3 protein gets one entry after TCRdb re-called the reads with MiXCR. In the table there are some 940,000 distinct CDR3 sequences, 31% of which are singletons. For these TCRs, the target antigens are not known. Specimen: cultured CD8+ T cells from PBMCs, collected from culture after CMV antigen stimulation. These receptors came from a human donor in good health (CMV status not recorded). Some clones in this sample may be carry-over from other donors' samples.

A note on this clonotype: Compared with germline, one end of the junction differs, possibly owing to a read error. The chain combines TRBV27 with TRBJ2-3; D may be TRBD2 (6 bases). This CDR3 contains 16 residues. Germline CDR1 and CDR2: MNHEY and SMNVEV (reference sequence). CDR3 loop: CAGSPPPGASTDTQYF. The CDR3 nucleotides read TGTGCCGGCAGTCCGCCCCCGGGAGCTAGCACAGATACGCAGTATTTT.

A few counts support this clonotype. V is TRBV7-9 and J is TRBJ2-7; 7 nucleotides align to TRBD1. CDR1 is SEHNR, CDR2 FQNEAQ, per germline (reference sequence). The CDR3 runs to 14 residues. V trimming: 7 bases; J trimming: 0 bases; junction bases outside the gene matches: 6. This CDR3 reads CASTSDRSSYEQYF. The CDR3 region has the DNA TGTGCCAGCACCTCGGACAGGAGCTCCTACGAGCAGTACTTC.

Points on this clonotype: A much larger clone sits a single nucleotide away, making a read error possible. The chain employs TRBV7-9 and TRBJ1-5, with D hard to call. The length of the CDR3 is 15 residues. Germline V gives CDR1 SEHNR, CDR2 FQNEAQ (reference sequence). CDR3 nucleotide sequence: TGTGCCGGCAGCTCCTCGGATGATAGCAATCAGCCCCAGCATTTT. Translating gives CAGSSSDDSNQPQHF. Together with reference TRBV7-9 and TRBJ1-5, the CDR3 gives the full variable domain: DTGVSQNPRHKITKRGQNVTFRCDPISEHNRLYWYRQTLGQGPEFLTYFQNEAQLEKSRLLSDRFSAERPKGSFSTLEIQRTEQGDSAMYLCAGSSSDDSNQPQHFGDGTRLSIL.

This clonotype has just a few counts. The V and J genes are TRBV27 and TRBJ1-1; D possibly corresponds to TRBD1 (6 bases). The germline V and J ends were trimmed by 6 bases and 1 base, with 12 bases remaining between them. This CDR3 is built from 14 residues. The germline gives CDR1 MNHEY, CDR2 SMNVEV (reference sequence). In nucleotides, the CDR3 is TGTGCCAGCAGCCGAGGGGGGTCGAACACTGAAGCTTTCTTT. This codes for CASSRGGSNTEAFF.

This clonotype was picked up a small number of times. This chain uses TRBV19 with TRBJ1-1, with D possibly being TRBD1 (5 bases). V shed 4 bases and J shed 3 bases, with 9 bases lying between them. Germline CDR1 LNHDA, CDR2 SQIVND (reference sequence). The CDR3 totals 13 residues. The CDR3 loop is CASSTQVYTEAFF. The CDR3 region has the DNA TGTGCCAGTAGTACACAGGTCTACACTGAAGCTTTCTTT.

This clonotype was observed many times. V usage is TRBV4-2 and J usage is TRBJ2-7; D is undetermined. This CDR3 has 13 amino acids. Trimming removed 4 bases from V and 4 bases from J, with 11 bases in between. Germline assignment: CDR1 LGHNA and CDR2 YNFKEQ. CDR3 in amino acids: CASSPEGIYEQYF. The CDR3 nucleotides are TGTGCCAGCAGCCCCGAAGGGATATACGAGCAGTACTTC.

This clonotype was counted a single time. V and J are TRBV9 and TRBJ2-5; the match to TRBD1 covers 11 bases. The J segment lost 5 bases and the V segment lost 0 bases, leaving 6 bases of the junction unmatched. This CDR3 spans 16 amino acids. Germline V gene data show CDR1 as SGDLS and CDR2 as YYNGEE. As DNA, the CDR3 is TGTGCCAGCAGCGTAGAAGGGACAGGGGGTGTGGAGACCCAGTACTTC. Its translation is CASSVEGTGGVETQYF.

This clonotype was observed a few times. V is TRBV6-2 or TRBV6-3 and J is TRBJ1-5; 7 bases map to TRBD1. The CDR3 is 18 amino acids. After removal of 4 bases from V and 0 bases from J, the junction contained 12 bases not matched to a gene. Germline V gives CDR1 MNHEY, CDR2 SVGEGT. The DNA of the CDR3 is TGTGCCAGCAGTTTCGACCGGACAGGCCCATATAGCAATCAGCCCCAGCATTTT. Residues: CASSFDRTGPYSNQPQHF.

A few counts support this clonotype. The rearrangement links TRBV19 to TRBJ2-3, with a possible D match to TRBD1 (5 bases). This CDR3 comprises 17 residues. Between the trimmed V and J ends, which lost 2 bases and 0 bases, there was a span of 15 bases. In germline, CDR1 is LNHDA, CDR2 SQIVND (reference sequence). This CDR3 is CASSIRGTGTSTDTQYF. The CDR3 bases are TGTGCCAGTAGTATAAGGGGAACAGGAACTAGCACAGATACGCAGTATTTT. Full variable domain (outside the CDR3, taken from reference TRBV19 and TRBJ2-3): DGGITQSPKYLFRKEGQNVTLSCEQNLNHDAMYWYRQDPGQGLRLIYYSQIVNDFQKGDIAEGYSVSREKKESFPLTVTSAQKNPTAFYLCASSIRGTGTSTDTQYFGPGTRLTVL.

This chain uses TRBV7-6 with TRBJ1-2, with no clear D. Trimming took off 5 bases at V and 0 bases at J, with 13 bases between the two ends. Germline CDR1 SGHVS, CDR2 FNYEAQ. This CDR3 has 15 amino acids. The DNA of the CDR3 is TGTGCCAGCAGCCCCCTGAACCTCCCTAACTATGGCTACACCTTC. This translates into CASSPLNLPNYGYTF.

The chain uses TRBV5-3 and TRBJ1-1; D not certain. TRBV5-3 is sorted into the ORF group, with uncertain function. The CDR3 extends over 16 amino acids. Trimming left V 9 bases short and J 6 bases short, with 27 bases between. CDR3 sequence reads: CANSLFLLGPGSEAFF. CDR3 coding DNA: TGTGCCAACAGTTTGTTTCTTCTCGGACCTGGATCTGAAGCTTTCTTT.

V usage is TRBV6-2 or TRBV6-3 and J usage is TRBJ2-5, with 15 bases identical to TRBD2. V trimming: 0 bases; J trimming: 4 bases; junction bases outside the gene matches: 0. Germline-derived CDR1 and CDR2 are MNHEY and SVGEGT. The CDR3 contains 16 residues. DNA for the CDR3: TGTGCCAGCAGTTACTCGGGACTAGCGGGGGGAGAGACCCAGTACTTC. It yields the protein CASSYSGLAGGETQYF.

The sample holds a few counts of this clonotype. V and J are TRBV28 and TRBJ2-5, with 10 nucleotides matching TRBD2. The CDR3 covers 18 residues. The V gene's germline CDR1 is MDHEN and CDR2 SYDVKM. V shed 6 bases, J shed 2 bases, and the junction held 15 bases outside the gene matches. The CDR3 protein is CASSAGVYSGGVQETQYF. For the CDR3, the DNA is TGTGCCAGCAGCGCCGGGGTCTACAGCGGGGGGGTTCAAGAGACCCAGTACTTC.

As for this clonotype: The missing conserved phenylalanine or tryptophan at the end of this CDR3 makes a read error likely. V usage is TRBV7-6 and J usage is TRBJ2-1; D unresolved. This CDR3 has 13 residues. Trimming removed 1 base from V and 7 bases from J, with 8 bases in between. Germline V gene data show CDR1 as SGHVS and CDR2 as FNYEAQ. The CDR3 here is CASSLEEWNEQFI. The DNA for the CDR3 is TGTGCCAGCAGCTTAGAGGAGTGGAATGAGCAGTTCATC.

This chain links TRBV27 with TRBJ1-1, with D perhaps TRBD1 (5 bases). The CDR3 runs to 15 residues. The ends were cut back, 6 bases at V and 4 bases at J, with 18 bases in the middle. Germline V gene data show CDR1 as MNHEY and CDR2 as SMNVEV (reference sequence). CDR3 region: CASSLIATGGTEAFF. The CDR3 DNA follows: TGTGCCAGCAGCTTAATTGCAACCGGGGGCACTGAAGCTTTCTTT.

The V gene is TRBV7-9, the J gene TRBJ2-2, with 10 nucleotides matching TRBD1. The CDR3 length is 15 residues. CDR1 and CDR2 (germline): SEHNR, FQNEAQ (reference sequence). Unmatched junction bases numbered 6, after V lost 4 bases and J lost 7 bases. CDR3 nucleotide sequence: TGTGCCAGCAGCTCGAGACAGGGGGCAATCGGGGAGCTGTTTTTT. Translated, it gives CASSSRQGAIGELFF.

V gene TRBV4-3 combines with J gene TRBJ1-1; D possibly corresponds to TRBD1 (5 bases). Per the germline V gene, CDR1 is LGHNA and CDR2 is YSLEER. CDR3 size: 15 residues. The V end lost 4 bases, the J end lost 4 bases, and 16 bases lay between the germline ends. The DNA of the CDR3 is TGCGCCAGCAGCCGCCCTTGGGGACGGTTCACTGAAGCTTTCTTT. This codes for CASSRPWGRFTEAFF.

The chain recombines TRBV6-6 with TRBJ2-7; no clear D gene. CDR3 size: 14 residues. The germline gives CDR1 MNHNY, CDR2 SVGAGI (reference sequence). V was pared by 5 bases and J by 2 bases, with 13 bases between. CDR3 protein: CASSMPFGAYEQYF. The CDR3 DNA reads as TGTGCCAGCAGTATGCCTTTTGGGGCCTACGAGCAGTACTTC.

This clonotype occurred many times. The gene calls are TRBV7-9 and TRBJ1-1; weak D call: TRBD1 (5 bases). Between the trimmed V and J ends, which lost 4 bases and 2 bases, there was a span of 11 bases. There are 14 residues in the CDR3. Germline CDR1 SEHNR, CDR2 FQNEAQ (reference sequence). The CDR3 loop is CASSSQGSNTEAFF. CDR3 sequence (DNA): TGTGCCAGCAGCTCCCAGGGATCCAACACTGAAGCTTTCTTT.

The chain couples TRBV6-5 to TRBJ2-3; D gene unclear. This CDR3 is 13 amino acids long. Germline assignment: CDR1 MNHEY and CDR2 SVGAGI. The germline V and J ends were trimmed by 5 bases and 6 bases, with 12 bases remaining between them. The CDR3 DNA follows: TGTGCCAGCAGTCCCGACGAAGGGGATACGCAGTATTTT. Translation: CASSPDEGDTQYF.

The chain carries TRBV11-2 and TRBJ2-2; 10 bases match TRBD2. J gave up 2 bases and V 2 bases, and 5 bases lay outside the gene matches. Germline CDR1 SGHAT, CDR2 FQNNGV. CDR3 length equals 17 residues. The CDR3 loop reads CASSLPSGGYNTGELFF. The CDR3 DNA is TGTGCCAGCAGCTTACCTAGCGGGGGATATAACACCGGGGAGCTGTTTTTT.

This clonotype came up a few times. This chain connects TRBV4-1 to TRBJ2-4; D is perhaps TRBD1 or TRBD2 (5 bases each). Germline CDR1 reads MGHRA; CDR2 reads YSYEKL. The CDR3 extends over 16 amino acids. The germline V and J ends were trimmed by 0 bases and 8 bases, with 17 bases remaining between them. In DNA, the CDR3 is TGCGCCAGCAGCCAAGAGGACCGCCCGCCGGGACACATTCAGTACTTC. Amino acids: CASSQEDRPPGHIQYF.

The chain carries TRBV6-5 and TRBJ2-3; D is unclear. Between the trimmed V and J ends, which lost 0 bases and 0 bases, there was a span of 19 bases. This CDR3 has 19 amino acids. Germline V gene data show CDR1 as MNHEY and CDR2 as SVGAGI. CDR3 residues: CASSYSNGFGGWSTDTQYF. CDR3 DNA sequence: TGTGCCAGCAGTTACTCGAATGGGTTCGGTGGTTGGAGCACAGATACGCAGTATTTT.